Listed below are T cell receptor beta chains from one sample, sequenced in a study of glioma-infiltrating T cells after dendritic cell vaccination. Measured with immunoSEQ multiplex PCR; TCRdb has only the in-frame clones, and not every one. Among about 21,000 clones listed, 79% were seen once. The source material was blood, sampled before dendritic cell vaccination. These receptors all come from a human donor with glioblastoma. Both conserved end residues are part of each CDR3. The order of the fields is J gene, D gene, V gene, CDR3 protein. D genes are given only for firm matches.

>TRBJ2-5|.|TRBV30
CAWSSGTVQETQYF
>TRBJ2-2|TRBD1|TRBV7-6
CASSLMGQSGELFF
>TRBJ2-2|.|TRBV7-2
CASSLASLANTGELFF
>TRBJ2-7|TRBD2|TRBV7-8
CASSHEGGIPGLAAYEQYF
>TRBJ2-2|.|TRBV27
CASRPKGGTSRNTGELFF
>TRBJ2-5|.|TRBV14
CASSLSDYQETQYF
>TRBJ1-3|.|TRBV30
CAWSSGGFSGNTIYF
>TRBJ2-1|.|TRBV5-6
CASSPGRGEQFF
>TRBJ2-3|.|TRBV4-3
CASSQGGGIRTDTQYF
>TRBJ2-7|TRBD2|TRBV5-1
CASSLALAGISDEQYF
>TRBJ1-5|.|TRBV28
CASSLDDSRVDPQHF
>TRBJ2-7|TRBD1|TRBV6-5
CASKGTGIYEQYF
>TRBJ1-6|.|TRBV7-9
CATMKTVENSPLHF
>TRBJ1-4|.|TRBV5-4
CASSPPGGGEKLFF
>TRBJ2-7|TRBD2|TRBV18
CASSPNRLAGVNEQYF
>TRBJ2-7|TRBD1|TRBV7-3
CASSSGTGVEQYF
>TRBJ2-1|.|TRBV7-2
CASSLAVSAVRLYNEQFF
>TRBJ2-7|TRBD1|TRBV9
CASSVETGPSYEQYF
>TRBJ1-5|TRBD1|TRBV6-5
CASRKDRGNQPQHF
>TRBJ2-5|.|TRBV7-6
CASSLPTTLSDRPNQETQYF
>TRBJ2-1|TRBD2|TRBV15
CATSEFGGDYEQFF
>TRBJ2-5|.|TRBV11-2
CASSLGRDTGTQYF
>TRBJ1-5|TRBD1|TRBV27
CASSFRGQGIGQPQHF
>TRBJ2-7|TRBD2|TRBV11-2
CASSSASGSRSEQYF
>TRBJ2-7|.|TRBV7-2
CASSSRTAYEQYF
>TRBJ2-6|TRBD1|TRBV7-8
CASSRTGSSGANVLTF
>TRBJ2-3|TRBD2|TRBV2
CASGRTSGIIGDTQYF
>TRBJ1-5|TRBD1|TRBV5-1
CASSTEGGAQPQHF
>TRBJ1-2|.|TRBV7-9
CASSLRGADYGYTF
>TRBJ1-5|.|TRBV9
CASSVSGYQPQHF
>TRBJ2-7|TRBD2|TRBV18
CASSPGIAGDYEQYF
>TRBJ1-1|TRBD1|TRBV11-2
CASSWTGGGNTEAFF
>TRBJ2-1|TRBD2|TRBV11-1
CASSKTSGSPLNEQFF
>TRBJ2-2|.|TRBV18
CASSPLTGRGGELFF
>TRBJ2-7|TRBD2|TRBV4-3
CASSPGTSGLQYF
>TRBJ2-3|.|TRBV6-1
CASSEVGESQGQYF
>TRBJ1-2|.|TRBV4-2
CASNEPGTYGDGYTF
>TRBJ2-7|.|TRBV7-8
CASSSPPEDEQYF
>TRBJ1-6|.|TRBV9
CASSPRSSRTYSPLHF
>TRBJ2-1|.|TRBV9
CASSVGFPDNEQFF
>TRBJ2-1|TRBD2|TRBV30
CAWSLAGGDEQFF
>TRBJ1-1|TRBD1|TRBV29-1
CSVRWDRGEAFF
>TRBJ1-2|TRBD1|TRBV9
CASSGTGGAGNYGYTF
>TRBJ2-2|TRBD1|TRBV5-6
CASSSTQGAPNTGELFF
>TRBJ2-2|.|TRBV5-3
CARSFMKREANTGELFF
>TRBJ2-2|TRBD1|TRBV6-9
CASSRTGGELFF
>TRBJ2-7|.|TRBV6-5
CASRSITGTYEQYF
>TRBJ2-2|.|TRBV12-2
CASRLARPSLQNTGELFF
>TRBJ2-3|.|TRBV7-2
CASSQRLAPQGSDTQYF
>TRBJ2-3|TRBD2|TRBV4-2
CASRPGGSDTQYF
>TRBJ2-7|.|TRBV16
CASSLQGYEQYF
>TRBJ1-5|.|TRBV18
CASSPDNNQPQHF
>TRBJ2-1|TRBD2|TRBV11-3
CASSLGASGRSDEQFF